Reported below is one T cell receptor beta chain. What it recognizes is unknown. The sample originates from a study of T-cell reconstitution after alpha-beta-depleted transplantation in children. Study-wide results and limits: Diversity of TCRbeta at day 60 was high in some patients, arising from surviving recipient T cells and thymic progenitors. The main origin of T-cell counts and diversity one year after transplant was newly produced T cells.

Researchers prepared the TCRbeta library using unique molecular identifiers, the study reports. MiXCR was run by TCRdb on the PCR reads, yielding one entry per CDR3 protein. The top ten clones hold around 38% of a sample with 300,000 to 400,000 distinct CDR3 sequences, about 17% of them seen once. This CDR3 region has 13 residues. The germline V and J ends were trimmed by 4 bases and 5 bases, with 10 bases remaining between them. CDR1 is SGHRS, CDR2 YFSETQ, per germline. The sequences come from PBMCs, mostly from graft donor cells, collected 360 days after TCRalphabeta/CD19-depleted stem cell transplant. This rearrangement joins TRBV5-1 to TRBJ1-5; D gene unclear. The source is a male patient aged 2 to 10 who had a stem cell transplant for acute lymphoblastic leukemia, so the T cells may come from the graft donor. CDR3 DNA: TGCGCCAGCAGCGTGGTGCCGGATCAGCCCCAGCATTTT. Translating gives CASSVVPDQPQHF.